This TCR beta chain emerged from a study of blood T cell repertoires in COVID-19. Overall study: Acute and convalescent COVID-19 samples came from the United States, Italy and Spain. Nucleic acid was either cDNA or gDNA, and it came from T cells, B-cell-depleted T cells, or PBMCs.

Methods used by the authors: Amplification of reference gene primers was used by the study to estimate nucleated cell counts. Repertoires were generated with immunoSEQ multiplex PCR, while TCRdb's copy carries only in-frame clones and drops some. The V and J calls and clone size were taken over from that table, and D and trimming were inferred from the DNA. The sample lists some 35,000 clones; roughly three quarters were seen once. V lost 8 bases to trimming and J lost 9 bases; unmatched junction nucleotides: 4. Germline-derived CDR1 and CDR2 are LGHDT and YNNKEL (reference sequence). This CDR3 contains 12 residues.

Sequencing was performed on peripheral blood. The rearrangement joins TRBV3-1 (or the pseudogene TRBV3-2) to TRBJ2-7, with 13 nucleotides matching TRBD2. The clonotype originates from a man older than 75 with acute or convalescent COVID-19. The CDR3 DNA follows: TGTGCCAGCGGACTAGCGGGAGAGGGGCAGTACTTC. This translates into CASGLAGEGQYF.